Sample share makes the clone carrying this TCR beta chain medium-sized. Its antigen is currently unknown. The sample is drawn from a study of spatial heterogeneity in lung cancer. Whole-study results and caveats: Counts that tracked tumor mutation counts were those of expanded intratumoral alpha and beta TCRs.

With V trimmed by 4 bases and J by 12 bases, 12 bases remained unmatched. Germline V CDR1 and CDR2: SNHLY, FYNNEI. CDR3 length equals 16 residues. As for time point: sample taken at primary tumor resection. A distinct unique molecular identifier was carried by each TCR cDNA molecule. TCRdb re-derived calls from the 5' RACE reads in MiXCR, one entry per CDR3 protein. Among 15,000 to 20,000 distinct CDR3 sequences, under 7% were seen once, and the ten largest hold 6.5% to 7%. The TCR originated in a male donor with early-stage non-small cell lung cancer. Sequencing used lung tumor tissue, obtained at surgery. V gene TRBV2 combines with J gene TRBJ2-1; 13 bases align to TRBD2. CDR3 residues: CASSASPGTSGTRQFF. As DNA, the CDR3 is TGTGCCAGCAGTGCTAGCCCCGGGACTAGCGGGACTCGGCAGTTCTTC.